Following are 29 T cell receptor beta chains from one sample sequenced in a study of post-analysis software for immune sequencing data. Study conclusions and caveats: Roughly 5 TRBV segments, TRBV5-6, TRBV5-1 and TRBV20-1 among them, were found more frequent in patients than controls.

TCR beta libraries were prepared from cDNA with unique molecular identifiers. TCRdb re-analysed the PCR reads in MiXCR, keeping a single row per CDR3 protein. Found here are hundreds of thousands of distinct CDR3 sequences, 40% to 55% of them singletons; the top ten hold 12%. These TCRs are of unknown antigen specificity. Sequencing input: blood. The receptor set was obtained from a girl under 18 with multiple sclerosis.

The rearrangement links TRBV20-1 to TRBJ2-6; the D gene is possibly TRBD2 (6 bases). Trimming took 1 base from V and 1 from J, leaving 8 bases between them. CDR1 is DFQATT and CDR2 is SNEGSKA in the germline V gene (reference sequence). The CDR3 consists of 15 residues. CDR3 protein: CSARGGTSGANVLTF. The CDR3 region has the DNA TGCAGTGCTAGAGGGGGGACTTCTGGGGCCAACGTCCTGACTTTC.

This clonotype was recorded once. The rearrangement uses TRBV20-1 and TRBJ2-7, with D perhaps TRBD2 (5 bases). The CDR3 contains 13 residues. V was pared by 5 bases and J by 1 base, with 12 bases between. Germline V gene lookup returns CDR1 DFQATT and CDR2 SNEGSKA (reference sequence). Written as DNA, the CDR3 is TGCAGTGCTGTCTTCCGGGATTCCTACGAGCAGTACTTC. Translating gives CSAVFRDSYEQYF.

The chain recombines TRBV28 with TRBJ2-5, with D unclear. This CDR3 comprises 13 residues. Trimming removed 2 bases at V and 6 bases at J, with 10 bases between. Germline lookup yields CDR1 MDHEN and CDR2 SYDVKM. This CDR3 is CASSLPAQKTQYF. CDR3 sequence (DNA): TGTGCCAGCAGTTTACCGGCTCAAAAGACCCAGTACTTC.

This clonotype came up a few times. This CDR3 reads CSVSAGVGFEQYF. The CDR3 DNA follows: TGCAGCGTTTCCGCCGGGGTCGGTTTCGAGCAGTACTTC. The chain employs TRBV29-1 and TRBJ2-7, with a possible D match to TRBD2 (5 bases). Trimming removed 5 bases from V and 6 bases from J, with 17 bases in between. This CDR3 comprises 13 residues. CDR1 is SQVTM and CDR2 is ANQGSEA in the germline V gene.

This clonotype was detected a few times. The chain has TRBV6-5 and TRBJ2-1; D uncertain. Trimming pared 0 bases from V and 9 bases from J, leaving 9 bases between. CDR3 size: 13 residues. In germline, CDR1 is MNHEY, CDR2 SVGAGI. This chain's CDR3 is CASSYSMRGEQFF. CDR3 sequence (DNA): TGTGCCAGCAGTTACTCCATGAGAGGTGAGCAGTTCTTC.

Here the CDR3 reads CASSLAGTGSAEAFF. The CDR3, as DNA: TGCGCCAGCAGCTTGGCCGGGACAGGGTCCGCTGAAGCTTTCTTT. This chain connects TRBV5-1 to TRBJ1-1; 9 bases are shared with TRBD1. V trimming: 0 bases; J trimming: 6 bases; junction bases outside the gene matches: 6. The CDR3 contains 15 residues. The germline CDR1 and CDR2 sequences are SGHRS and YFSETQ.

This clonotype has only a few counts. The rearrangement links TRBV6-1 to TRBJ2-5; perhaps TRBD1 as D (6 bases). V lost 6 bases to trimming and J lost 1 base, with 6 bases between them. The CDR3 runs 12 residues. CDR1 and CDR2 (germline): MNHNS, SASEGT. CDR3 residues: CASRDSQETQYF. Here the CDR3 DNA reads TGTGCCAGCAGGGACAGCCAAGAGACCCAGTACTTC.

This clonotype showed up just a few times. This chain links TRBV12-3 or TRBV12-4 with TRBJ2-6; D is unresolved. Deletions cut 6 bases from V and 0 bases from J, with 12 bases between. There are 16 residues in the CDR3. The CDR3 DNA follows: TGTGCCAGCAGCCCGCCGGAGTCCTCTGGGGCCAACGTCCTGACTTTC. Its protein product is CASSPPESSGANVLTF.

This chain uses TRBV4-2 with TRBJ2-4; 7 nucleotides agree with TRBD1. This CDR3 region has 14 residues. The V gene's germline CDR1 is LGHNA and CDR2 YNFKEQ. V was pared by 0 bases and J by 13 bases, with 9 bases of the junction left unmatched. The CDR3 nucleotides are TGTGCCAGCAGCCAAGAGCCGGGACAGTGGGAGCAGTACTTC. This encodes CASSQEPGQWEQYF.

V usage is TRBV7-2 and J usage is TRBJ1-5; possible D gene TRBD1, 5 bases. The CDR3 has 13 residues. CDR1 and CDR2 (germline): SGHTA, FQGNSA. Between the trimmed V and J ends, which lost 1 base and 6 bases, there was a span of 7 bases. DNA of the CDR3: TGTGCCAGCAGCTTAGGGACAAGTCAGCCCCAGCATTTT. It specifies CASSLGTSQPQHF.

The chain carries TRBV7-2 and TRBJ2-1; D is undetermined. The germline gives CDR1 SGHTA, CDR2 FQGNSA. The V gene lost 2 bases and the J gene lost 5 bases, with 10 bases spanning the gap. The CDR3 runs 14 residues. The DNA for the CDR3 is TGTGCCAGCAGCTTACGACAACCTCACAATGAGCAGTTCTTC. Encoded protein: CASSLRQPHNEQFF.

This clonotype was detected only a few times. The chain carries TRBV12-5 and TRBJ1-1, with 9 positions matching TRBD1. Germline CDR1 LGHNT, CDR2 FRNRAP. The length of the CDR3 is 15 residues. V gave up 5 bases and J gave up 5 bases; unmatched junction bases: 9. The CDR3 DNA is TGTGCTAGTGGTCCCCCGGGACAGGGCGGGACTGAAGCTTTCTTT. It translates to CASGPPGQGGTEAFF.

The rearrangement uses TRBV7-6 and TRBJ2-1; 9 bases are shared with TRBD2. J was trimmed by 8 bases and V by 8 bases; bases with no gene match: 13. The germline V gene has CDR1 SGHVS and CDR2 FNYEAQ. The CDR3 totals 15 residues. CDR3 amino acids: CASRIQGRGGDEQFF. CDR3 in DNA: TGTGCCAGCCGCATACAGGGGCGGGGGGGGGATGAGCAGTTCTTC.

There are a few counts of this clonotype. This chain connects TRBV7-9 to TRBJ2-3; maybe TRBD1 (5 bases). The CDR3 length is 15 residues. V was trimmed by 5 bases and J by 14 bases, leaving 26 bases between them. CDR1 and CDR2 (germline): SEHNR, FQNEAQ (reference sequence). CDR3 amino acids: CASSPARVEVETLYF. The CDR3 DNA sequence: TGTGCCAGCAGCCCCGCCAGGGTGGAAGTGGAGACCCTGTATTTT.

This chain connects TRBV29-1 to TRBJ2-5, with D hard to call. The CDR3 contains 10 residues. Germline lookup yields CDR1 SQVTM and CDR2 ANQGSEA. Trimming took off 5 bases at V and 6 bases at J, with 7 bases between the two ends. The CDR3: CSVRKKTQYF. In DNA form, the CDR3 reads TGCAGCGTTAGAAAGAAGACCCAGTACTTC.

The CDR3 coding sequence is TGTGCCAGCAGCGGGACACTCTTCACAGATACGCAGTATTTT. Protein sequence: CASSGTLFTDTQYF. V is TRBV5-6 and J is TRBJ2-3; D may be TRBD1 (6 bases). Germline CDR1 SGHDT, CDR2 YYEEEE. V was cut by 4 bases and J by 2 bases, with 11 bases left in between. The CDR3 loop spans 14 amino acids.

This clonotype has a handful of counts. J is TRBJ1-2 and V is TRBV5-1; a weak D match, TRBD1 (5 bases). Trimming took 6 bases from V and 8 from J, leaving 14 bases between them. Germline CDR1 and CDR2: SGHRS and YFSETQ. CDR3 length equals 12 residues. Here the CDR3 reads CASTVDRGGYTF. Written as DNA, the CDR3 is TGCGCCAGCACCGTCGACCGGGGGGGCTACACCTTC.

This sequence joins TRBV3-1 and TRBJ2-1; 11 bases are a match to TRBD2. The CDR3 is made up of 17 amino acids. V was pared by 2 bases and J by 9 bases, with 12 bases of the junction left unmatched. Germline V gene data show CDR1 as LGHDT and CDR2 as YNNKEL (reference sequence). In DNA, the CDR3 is TGTGCCAGCAGCCAAAGTGGACTAGCGGGTCGCGGGAGTGAGCAGTTCTTC. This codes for CASSQSGLAGRGSEQFF.

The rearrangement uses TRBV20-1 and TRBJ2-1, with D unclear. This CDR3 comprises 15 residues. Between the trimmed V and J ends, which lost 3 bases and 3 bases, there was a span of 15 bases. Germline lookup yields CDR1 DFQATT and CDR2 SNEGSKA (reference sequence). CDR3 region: CSARTLGDFYNEQFF. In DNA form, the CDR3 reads TGCAGTGCTAGGACGCTGGGCGATTTCTACAATGAGCAGTTCTTC.

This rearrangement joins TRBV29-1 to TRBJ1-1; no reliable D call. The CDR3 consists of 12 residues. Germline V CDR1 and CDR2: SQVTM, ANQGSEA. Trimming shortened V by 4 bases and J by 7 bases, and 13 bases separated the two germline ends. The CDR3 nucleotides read TGCAGCGTTGTCTTTCTAGTGGGTGAAGCTTTCTTT. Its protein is CSVVFLVGEAFF.

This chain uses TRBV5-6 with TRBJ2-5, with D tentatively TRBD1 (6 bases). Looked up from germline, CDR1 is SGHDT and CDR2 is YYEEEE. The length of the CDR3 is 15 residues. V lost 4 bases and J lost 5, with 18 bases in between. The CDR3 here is CASSADVGGSETQYF. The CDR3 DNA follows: TGTGCCAGCAGCGCGGACGTTGGGGGCAGCGAGACCCAGTACTTC.

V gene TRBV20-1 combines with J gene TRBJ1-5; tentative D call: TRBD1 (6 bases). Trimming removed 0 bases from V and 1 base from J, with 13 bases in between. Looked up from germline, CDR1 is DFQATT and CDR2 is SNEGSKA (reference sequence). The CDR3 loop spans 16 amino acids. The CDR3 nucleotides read TGCAGTGCTAGAGACTACAGGGTTTCAAGCAATCAGCCCCAGCATTTT. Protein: CSARDYRVSSNQPQHF.

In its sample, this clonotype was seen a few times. The CDR3 sequence: CASSRQGEIDGYTF. The CDR3, as DNA: TGTGCCAGCAGCCGACAGGGTGAAATAGATGGCTACACCTTC. The chain employs TRBV25-1 and TRBJ1-2, with 7 bases fitting TRBD1. Trimming removed 6 bases from V and 6 bases from J; junction bases left unmatched: 10. Germline loops: CDR1 MGHDK, CDR2 SYGVNS. CDR3 length: 14 residues.

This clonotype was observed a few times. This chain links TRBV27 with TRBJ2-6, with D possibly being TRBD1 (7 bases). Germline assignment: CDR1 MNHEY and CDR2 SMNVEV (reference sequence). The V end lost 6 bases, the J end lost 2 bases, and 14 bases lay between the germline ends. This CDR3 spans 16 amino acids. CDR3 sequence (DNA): TGTGCCAGCAGCTTGACAGGGAGGCCTGGGGCCAACGTCCTGACTTTC. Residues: CASSLTGRPGANVLTF.

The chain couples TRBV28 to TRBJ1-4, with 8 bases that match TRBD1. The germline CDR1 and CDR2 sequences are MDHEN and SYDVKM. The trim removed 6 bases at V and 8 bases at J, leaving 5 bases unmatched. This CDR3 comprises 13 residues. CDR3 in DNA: TGTGCCAGCAGACCCAGGGGGCAGGAAAAACTGTTTTTT. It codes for CASRPRGQEKLFF.

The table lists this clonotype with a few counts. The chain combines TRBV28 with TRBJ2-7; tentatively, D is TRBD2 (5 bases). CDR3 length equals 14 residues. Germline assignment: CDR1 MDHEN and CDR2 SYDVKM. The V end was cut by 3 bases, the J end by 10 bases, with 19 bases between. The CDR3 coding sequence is TGTGCCAGCAGTTTGGGGAGCCGCCAGCGTCCCCAGTACTTC. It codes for CASSLGSRQRPQYF. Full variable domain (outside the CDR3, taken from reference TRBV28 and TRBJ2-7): DVKVTQSSRYLVKRTGEKVFLECVQDMDHENMFWYRQDPGLGLRLIYFSYDVKMKEKGDIPEGYSVSREKKERFSLILESASTNQTSMYLCASSLGSRQRPQYFGPGTRLTVT.

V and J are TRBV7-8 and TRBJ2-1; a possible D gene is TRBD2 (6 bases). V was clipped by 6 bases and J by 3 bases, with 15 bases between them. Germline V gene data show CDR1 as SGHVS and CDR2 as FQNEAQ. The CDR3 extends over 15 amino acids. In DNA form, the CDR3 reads TGTGCCAGCAGGTTAACCCGACTAGTCTACAATGAGCAGTTCTTC. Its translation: CASRLTRLVYNEQFF.

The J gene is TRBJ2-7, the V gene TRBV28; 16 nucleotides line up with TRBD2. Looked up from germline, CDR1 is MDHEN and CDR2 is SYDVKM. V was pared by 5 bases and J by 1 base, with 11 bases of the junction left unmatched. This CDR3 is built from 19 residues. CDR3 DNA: TGTGCCAGCAGTCCTTACGGGACTAGCGGGAGGGTATCATCCTACGAGCAGTACTTC. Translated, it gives CASSPYGTSGRVSSYEQYF.

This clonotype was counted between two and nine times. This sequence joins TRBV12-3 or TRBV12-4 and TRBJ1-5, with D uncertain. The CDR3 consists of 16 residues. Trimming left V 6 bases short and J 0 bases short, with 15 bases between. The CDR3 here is CASRSTGLYSNQPQHF. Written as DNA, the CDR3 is TGTGCCAGCAGGAGCACGGGTCTATATAGCAATCAGCCCCAGCATTTT.